Listed below are T cell receptor beta chains from one sample, sequenced in a study of T cells expressing NK-cell markers. TCRdb reprocessed the 5' RACE reads, with one entry per CDR3 protein and no DNA. The sample's table shows 250,000 or so distinct CDR3 sequences. Sequenced: blood T cells: a sorted CD56 or NKG2C T cell subset, CD4+ or CD8+ T cells, or bulk PBMC T cells (not recorded which). These receptor sequences come from a woman aged 18-70 years in good health. Each CDR3 is given with its conserved first and last residue.

j_call	v_call	cdr3_aa
TRBJ2-3	TRBV20-1	CSAIDGSTDTQYF
TRBJ1-5	TRBV24-1	CAATAGRRNQPQHF
TRBJ2-7	TRBV29-1	CSGTKELTYEQYF
TRBJ2-5	TRBV7-2	CASGLTGTRETQYF
TRBJ2-7	TRBV7-9	CASSSQGAWYEQYF
TRBJ2-1	TRBV5-4	CASSSQFAGSYNEQFF
TRBJ2-3	TRBV9	CASSVVSGSSTQYF
TRBJ1-2	TRBV12-3/TRBV12-4	CASSKRGYGYTF
TRBJ2-1	TRBV5-1	CASSLESAPGEQFF
TRBJ2-7	TRBV2	CASSESGSGLIF
TRBJ2-3	TRBV5-1	CASSRGEGISDTQYF
TRBJ1-1	TRBV19	CASSGGTGGWNTEAFF
TRBJ2-3	TRBV20-1	CSARSGVGTDTQYF
TRBJ2-1	TRBV30	CAWRLVRAPATMNEQFF
TRBJ2-1	TRBV5-1	CASSQGDLYNEQFF
TRBJ2-1	TRBV14	CASSQDVFMTAGDNEQFF
TRBJ2-3	TRBV20-1	CSAPSRQGLGDTQYF
TRBJ2-7	TRBV5-1	CASRSGTGDEQYF
TRBJ1-1	TRBV7-8	CASSLGIGQGTNTEAFF
TRBJ1-6	TRBV3-1	CASSQAFNSPLHF
TRBJ2-1	TRBV12-3/TRBV12-4	CASRGQFYNEQFF
TRBJ1-1	TRBV5-1	CASRPMDRGLTEAFF
TRBJ2-3	TRBV7-8	CASSSDREDTQYF
TRBJ1-5	TRBV21-1	CASSDRGGQPQHF
TRBJ2-7	TRBV18	CASSPGARTYEQYF
TRBJ2-1	TRBV24-1	CATRPGTSGSLGEQFF
TRBJ2-3	TRBV9	CASSPIAGLHTDTQYF
TRBJ1-2	TRBV20-1	CRPGQGVDGYTF
TRBJ2-2	TRBV7-3	CASSFSGGGELFF
TRBJ2-7	TRBV28	CASSSLIDPYEQYF
TRBJ1-5	TRBV6-5	CASSYSGPEHNQPQHF
TRBJ1-4	TRBV5-1	CASSLDGLPNEKLFF
TRBJ1-5	TRBV5-5	CASSLVKGNQPQHF
TRBJ1-3	TRBV7-8	CASSYTVSGNTIYF
TRBJ2-2	TRBV4-3	CASSQDGTSGTGELFF
TRBJ2-2	TRBV6-1	CASSEPGTLNTGELFF
TRBJ2-3	TRBV7-2	CASSDGHSADTQYF
TRBJ1-2	TRBV28	CASSRGGVEANYGYTF
TRBJ2-1	TRBV5-1	CASSADRVVYNEQFF
TRBJ2-7	TRBV4-3	CASSRYILAGGSYEQYF
TRBJ2-5	TRBV7-2	CASSFYQETQYF
TRBJ2-5	TRBV5-1	CASKAGGPGETQYF